This is a list of T cell receptor beta chains from one sample in a study of cytomegalovirus exposure and HLA in healthy donors. Data came from immunoSEQ multiplex PCR; TCRdb stores just in-frame clones and leaves some out. The top ten clones hold more than 6.5% of a sample with under 150,000 clones, approximately 8.9% of them seen once. The sequencing sample was made of PBMCs. These receptors all come from a woman in her thirties or forties in good health and CMV-seropositive. The CDR3 runs from the conserved cysteine through the conserved F or W. D genes are given only for firm matches. Some rows have no size entry. The others give once, few or many, or a class for an expanded clone.

.,TRBV6-1,.,TRBJ2-4,CASSEGGRIIQYF,TGTGCCAGCAGTGAAGGAGGGCGTATCATTCAGTACTTC
.,TRBV19,.,TRBJ2-3,CASSPGFRGTDTQYF,TGTGCCAGTAGTCCAGGATTCCGAGGCACAGATACGCAGTATTTT
.,TRBV2,TRBD1,TRBJ1-4,CASGTGNNEKLFF,TGTGCCAGCGGGACAGGGAACAATGAAAAACTGTTTTTT
.,TRBV2,.,TRBJ1-2,CASSPPGETWGYTF,TGTGCCAGCAGCCCCCCCGGCGAGACTTGGGGCTACACCTTC
.,TRBV5-5,TRBD2,TRBJ2-5,CASSLAPTGRETQYF,TGTGCCAGCAGCTTGGCCCCCACCGGGAGGGAGACCCAGTACTTC
few,TRBV6-5,.,TRBJ1-2,CASSLDRVHGYTF,TGTGCCAGCAGCCTAGACCGAGTTCACGGCTACACCTTC
few,TRBV5-1,TRBD1,TRBJ2-6,CASSPTGSGANVLTF,TGCGCCAGCAGCCCGACAGGGTCTGGGGCCAACGTCCTGACTTTC
.,TRBV5-4,.,TRBJ2-5,CASSLEGVRETQYF,TGTGCCAGCAGCTTGGAGGGGGTAAGAGAGACCCAGTACTTC
few,TRBV5-1,TRBD2,TRBJ2-3,CASSWDSGEGGDTQYF,TGCGCCAGCAGCTGGGATAGCGGGGAAGGAGGAGATACGCAGTATTTT
.,TRBV5-1,TRBD1,TRBJ1-5,CARRPGQGAPNQPQHF,TGCGCCAGACGACCGGGACAGGGGGCCCCGAATCAGCCCCAGCATTTT
few,TRBV7-9,.,TRBJ1-4,CASSSSATNEKLFF,TGTGCCAGCAGCTCTTCAGCAACTAATGAAAAACTGTTTTTT
.,TRBV29-1,TRBD2,TRBJ2-3,CSVEWNKRGVRTDTQYF,TGCAGCGTTGAATGGAACAAGCGGGGGGTCCGCACAGATACGCAGTATTTT
.,TRBV5-4,.,TRBJ2-7,CASSWGGGDYEQYF,TGTGCCAGCAGCTGGGGCGGAGGGGACTACGAGCAGTACTTC
.,TRBV5-1,TRBD2,TRBJ2-3,CASSLARLAGGTDTQYF,TGCGCCAGCAGCCTCGCCCGGTTAGCGGGGGGCACAGATACGCAGTATTTT
.,TRBV18,TRBD1,TRBJ1-1,CASSPGRGLNTEAFF,TGTGCCAGCTCACCGGGCAGGGGGCTGAACACTGAAGCTTTCTTT
.,TRBV7-2,.,TRBJ1-1,CASSLLGPRGTEAFF,TGTGCCAGCAGCTTGTTGGGGCCGCGGGGAACTGAAGCTTTCTTT